The 24 T cell receptor beta chains presented below share a single source sample, sequenced in a study of blood T cell repertoires in COVID-19. Some clones are missing from TCRdb's copy, which holds only in-frame ones; the method was immunoSEQ multiplex PCR. The sample consists of around 140,000 clones, 80% to 90% of them appearing once. Sequenced material: peripheral blood. These receptors were obtained from a man at least 80 years old with acute or convalescent COVID-19.

The chain uses TRBV2 and TRBJ2-5, with D possibly being TRBD1 (5 bases). Deletions cut 7 bases from V and 3 bases from J, with 9 bases between. The CDR3 has 12 amino acids. Looked up from germline, CDR1 is SNHLY and CDR2 is FYNNEI. CDR3 in amino acids: CASMTEKETQYF. Here the CDR3 DNA reads TGTGCCAGCATGACAGAAAAAGAGACCCAGTACTTC.

This chain connects TRBV6-2 or TRBV6-3 to TRBJ1-5; TRBD1 is a possible D gene (6 bases). With 4 bases removed from V and 4 bases from J, the gap between germline ends came to 17 bases. The CDR3 runs 16 residues. Germline-derived CDR1 and CDR2 are MNHEY and SVGEGT. CDR3 residues: CASSFKRQGNNQPQHF. The CDR3 DNA sequence: TGTGCCAGCAGTTTCAAGCGGCAGGGGAATAATCAGCCCCAGCATTTT.

The chain carries TRBV3-1 (or the pseudogene TRBV3-2) and TRBJ1-3, with 10 positions matching TRBD1. J was trimmed by 3 bases and V by 4 bases; bases with no gene match: 6. This CDR3 is built from 16 residues. Germline V CDR1 and CDR2: LGHDT, YNNKEL (reference sequence). This CDR3 is CASSRRDRGIGNTIYF. CDR3 coding DNA: TGTGCCAGCAGCCGACGGGACAGGGGAATTGGAAACACCATATATTTT.

The genes are TRBV25-1 and TRBJ2-5; 8 bases match TRBD2. With V trimmed by 4 bases and J by 6 bases, 13 bases remained unmatched. In germline, CDR1 is MGHDK, CDR2 SYGVNS. The CDR3 is 16 amino acids. The CDR3 sequence: CASSVYGSGSIQTQYF. DNA for the CDR3: TGTGCCAGCAGTGTATATGGGAGCGGGAGTATACAGACCCAGTACTTC. Filled out from reference TRBV25-1 and TRBJ2-5, the complete variable domain reads EADIYQTPRYLVIGTGKKITLECSQTMGHDKMYWYQQDPGMELHLIHYSYGVNSTEKGDLSSESTVSRIRTEHFPLTLESARPSHTSQYLCASSVYGSGSIQTQYFGPGTRLLVL.

V and J are TRBV29-1 and TRBJ2-3, with 16 bases lining up with TRBD2. The CDR3 is 16 residues long. Germline V gives CDR1 SQVTM, CDR2 ANQGSEA. After removal of 6 bases from V and 4 bases from J, the junction contained 7 bases not matched to a gene. CDR3 bases: TGCAGCGTAGGACCCGGGACTAGCGGGGGGGCAGATACGCAGTATTTT. Amino acid sequence: CSVGPGTSGGADTQYF.

The V call is TRBV2, the J call TRBJ1-2; D might be TRBD1 (5 bases). The CDR3 length is 15 residues. The V end was cut by 6 bases, the J end by 2 bases, with 16 bases between. In germline, CDR1 is SNHLY, CDR2 FYNNEI. The CDR3, as DNA: TGTGCCAGCAGCGAGGAGGGTACAGGAAACTATGGCTACACCTTC. Translation gives CASSEEGTGNYGYTF.

The chain links TRBV7-2 to TRBJ1-2; weak D call: TRBD1 (5 bases). Germline V gene data show CDR1 as SGHTA and CDR2 as FQGNSA. The CDR3 consists of 14 residues. Trimming shortened V by 1 base and J by 4 bases, and 10 bases separated the two germline ends. The CDR3 DNA follows: TGTGCCAGCAGCTTAGAAAGGGGATCCTATGGCTACACCTTC. Amino acids: CASSLERGSYGYTF.

In this sample, this clone turned up once. V and J are TRBV5-1 and TRBJ2-1; 8 bases agree with TRBD2. Germline lookup yields CDR1 SGHRS and CDR2 YFSETQ. The CDR3 consists of 19 residues. Trimming took 2 bases from V and 2 from J; bases not matched to a gene: 15. CDR3 DNA: TGCGCCAGCAGCTTCGAATCTTACTTTGGACTAGCTGCCTACAATGAGCAGTTCTTC. Protein: CASSFESYFGLAAYNEQFF. Complete variable domain (other parts from reference TRBV5-1 and TRBJ2-1): KAGVTQTPRYLIKTRGQQVTLSCSPISGHRSVSWYQQTPGQGLQFLFEYFSETQRNKGNFPGRFSGRQFSNSRSEMNVSTLELGDSALYLCASSFESYFGLAAYNEQFFGPGTRLTVL.

The chain recombines TRBV19 with TRBJ1-1, with 7 nucleotides matching TRBD1. There are 15 residues in the CDR3. The V gene's germline CDR1 is LNHDA and CDR2 SQIVND (reference sequence). Trimming removed 8 bases from V and 1 base from J; junction bases left unmatched: 10. The CDR3 loop is CASLGRGGPNTEAFF. The CDR3 bases are TGTGCCAGTCTGGGACGAGGGGGCCCGAACACTGAAGCTTTCTTT.

This rearrangement joins TRBV10-3 to TRBJ2-3; TRBD2 agrees at 11 bases. The CDR3 is made up of 15 amino acids. CDR1 and CDR2 (germline): ENHRY, SYGVKD. J gave up 1 base and V 6 bases, and 3 bases lay outside the gene matches. CDR3 in DNA: TGTGCCATCAGCGCGGGACTAGCGGGCACAGATACGCAGTATTTT. This translates into CAISAGLAGTDTQYF.

The chain has TRBV7-2 and TRBJ1-4; D ambiguous. CDR3 length equals 13 residues. V was trimmed by 2 bases and J by 8 bases, leaving 9 bases between them. Germline values: CDR1 SGHTA, CDR2 FQGNSA. The CDR3 coding sequence is TGTGCCAGCAGCTTAAGGCGGGCGGAAAAACTGTTTTTT. This encodes CASSLRRAEKLFF. Full variable domain (rest looked up from reference TRBV7-2 and TRBJ1-4): GAGVSQSPSNKVTEKGKDVELRCDPISGHTALYWYRQSLGQGLEFLIYFQGNSAPDKSGLPSDRFSAERTGGSVSTLTIQRTQQEDSAVYLCASSLRRAEKLFFGSGTQLSVL.

The V call is TRBV2, the J call TRBJ1-4, with 7 nucleotides matching TRBD1. V lost 6 bases, J lost 4 bases, and 5 bases stayed unmatched. Germline V gene sequence: CDR1 SNHLY, CDR2 FYNNEI. CDR3 length equals 14 residues. The CDR3 loop is CASRGDSVNEKLFF. The CDR3 nucleotides are TGTGCCAGCAGGGGGGACAGTGTTAATGAAAAACTGTTTTTT. Using reference TRBV2 and TRBJ1-4 for the parts outside the CDR3, the full variable domain is EPEVTQTPSHQVTQMGQEVILRCVPISNHLYFYWYRQILGQKVEFLVSFYNNEISEKSEIFDDQFSVERPDGSNFTLKIRSTKLEDSAMYFCASRGDSVNEKLFFGSGTQLSVL.

Notes on this clone: Other DNA sequences within the sample encode an identical CDR3. The chain employs TRBV18 and TRBJ2-1; D perhaps matches TRBD1 (6 bases). V gave up 3 bases and J gave up 6 bases, with 9 bases separating them. The CDR3 loop spans 13 amino acids. The germline V gene has CDR1 KGHSH and CDR2 LQKENI. CDR3 bases: TGTGCCAGCTCACCTGACAGGTTCAATGAGCAGTTCTTC. This codes for CASSPDRFNEQFF.

J is TRBJ1-5 and V is TRBV6-5; perhaps TRBD1 as D (5 bases). Germline V gene sequence: CDR1 MNHEY, CDR2 SVGAGI. The CDR3 loop spans 13 amino acids. V shed 6 bases and J shed 8 bases, with 14 bases lying between them. CDR3 DNA sequence: TGTGCCAGCAGAGACAAGCGGGGGGAGCCCCAGCATTTT. Residues: CASRDKRGEPQHF.

The CDR3 DNA reads TGCAGCGTTGATTACCCCGGGACTGAAGCTTTCTTT. It encodes CSVDYPGTEAFF. V usage is TRBV29-1 and J usage is TRBJ1-1; no reliable D call. With 3 bases removed from V and 5 bases from J, the gap between germline ends came to 10 bases. This CDR3 comprises 12 residues. Germline-derived CDR1 and CDR2 are SQVTM and ANQGSEA.

This chain connects TRBV13 to TRBJ1-4, with 7 bases that match TRBD1. The germline V gene encodes CDR1 PRHDT and CDR2 FYEKMQ (reference sequence). The ends lost 6 bases at V and 0 bases at J; junction bases unmatched: 10. CDR3 size: 17 residues. The CDR3 loop reads CASSRRDRVSTNEKLFF. The CDR3 nucleotides are TGTGCCAGCAGTAGAAGAGACAGGGTGTCAACTAATGAAAAACTGTTTTTT.

This clone was recorded a few times. The genes are TRBV30 and TRBJ2-7; D gene ambiguous. The germline V gene has CDR1 GTSNPN and CDR2 SVGIG (reference sequence). V lost 1 base, J lost 2 bases, and 9 bases lay in between. This CDR3 has 13 amino acids. CDR3 sequence: CAWSATMTYEQYF. CDR3 nucleotide sequence: TGTGCCTGGAGTGCGACAATGACCTACGAGCAGTACTTC.

The rearrangement links TRBV19 to TRBJ2-1; the match to TRBD2 covers 11 bases. Germline lookup yields CDR1 LNHDA and CDR2 SQIVND (reference sequence). This CDR3 region has 14 residues. The junction had 3 bases not matched to a gene; V was cut back by 7 bases and J by 4 bases. The CDR3 DNA reads as TGTGCCAGTACCTTAGCGGGAGGGTACAATGAGCAGTTCTTC. Amino acids: CASTLAGGYNEQFF.

The chain recombines TRBV3-1 (or the pseudogene TRBV3-2) with TRBJ2-2; possible D gene TRBD1, 5 bases. Between the trimmed V and J ends, which lost 7 bases and 6 bases, there was a span of 9 bases. CDR3 length equals 12 residues. Germline values: CDR1 LGHDT, CDR2 YNNKEL (reference sequence). The CDR3 DNA reads TGTGCCAGCACCTCAGGGTCCGGGGAGCTGTTTTTT. Translating gives CASTSGSGELFF.

This clone was seen more than once but under ten times. This chain joins TRBV5-1 and TRBJ2-3; D is perhaps TRBD2 (6 bases). Germline V gene data show CDR1 as SGHRS and CDR2 as YFSETQ. Trimming shortened V by 4 bases and J by 5 bases, and 17 bases separated the two germline ends. CDR3 length equals 15 residues. CDR3 nucleotides: TGCGCCAGCAGCCCGGGCGGGACTTCGCAAGATACGCAGTATTTT. Protein: CASSPGGTSQDTQYF.

This clone was recorded only once. The V call is TRBV2, the J call TRBJ2-7; unclear D gene. The V gene's germline CDR1 is SNHLY and CDR2 FYNNEI. Trimming removed 4 bases from V and 4 bases from J, with 5 bases in between. This CDR3 has 11 amino acids. DNA of the CDR3: TGTGCCAGCAGTGCGTTTTACGAGCAGTACTTC. Its protein product is CASSAFYEQYF.

This chain uses TRBV7-3 with TRBJ2-1; D is perhaps TRBD2 (6 bases). The ends were cut back, 5 bases at V and 9 bases at J, with 20 bases in the middle. Germline lookup yields CDR1 SGHTA and CDR2 FQGTGA. The CDR3 runs to 15 residues. The CDR3 nucleotides read TGTGCCAGCAGCCAGGACTACGCTCGTGGGGGTGAGCAGTTCTTC. This codes for CASSQDYARGGEQFF.

V usage is TRBV28 and J usage is TRBJ2-7; TRBD1 might be the D (6 bases). CDR1 is MDHEN, CDR2 SYDVKM, per germline. This CDR3 spans 14 amino acids. Trimming removed 8 bases from V and 0 bases from J, with 14 bases in between. CDR3 in DNA: TGTGCCAGCTCTGGGGGCCTGAGCTCCTACGAGCAGTACTTC. It codes for CASSGGLSSYEQYF.

Only a few counts were recorded for this clone. The chain links TRBV5-1 to TRBJ2-3, with 8 bases aligning to TRBD1. Germline CDR1 SGHRS, CDR2 YFSETQ. The V segment lost 4 bases and the J segment 1 base; nucleotides outside the gene matches: 5. The CDR3 totals 15 residues. CDR3: CASSADRAGTDTQYF. CDR3 sequence (DNA): TGCGCCAGCAGCGCGGACAGGGCGGGCACAGATACGCAGTATTTT.